This T cell receptor beta chain was profiled in a study of identical twins. Details on this clonotype: What it binds is unknown.

A universal primer binding site was introduced by template switching. The final cDNA contained unique molecular identifiers. TCRdb passed the 5' RACE reads through MiXCR, listing each CDR3 protein once. The repertoire has about 730,000 distinct CDR3 sequences, roughly 20% of them found once; the top ten carry roughly 4%. Trimming pared 2 bases from V and 2 bases from J, leaving 10 bases between. CDR1 is KGHDR and CDR2 is SFDVKD in the germline V gene. The CDR3 spans 15 residues. Study-wide results and caveats: Because invariant MAIT and iNKT cells could be present, zero-insertion analyses could be partly confounded.

These records were also assigned to another study, of T cells expressing NK-cell markers. This second report adds: There were a handful of donors in whom these clonotypes also led the CD3+CD56-NKG2C+ fraction.

Input material: PBMCs. The clonotype originates from a woman under 30 in good health. This chain uses TRBV24-1 with TRBJ2-3; maybe TRBD2 (6 bases). CDR3 sequence (DNA): TGTGCCACCAGTGATTCGGGGACTGACACAGATACGCAGTATTTT. Translation: CATSDSGTDTDTQYF.